This TCR beta chain emerged from a study of CD8 T cells in Susac syndrome. Peripheral blood CD8+ and CD4+ T cells were profiled by TCR beta sequencing. Negative magnetic isolation gave CD8+ and CD4+ cells; FACS enriched CD8+ TEMRA. An amount of RNA that ranged from 0.5 to 1 ug was reverse transcribed with random hexamers. Coverage of TCR beta CDR3 amplification by immunoSEQ multiplex PCR extended to 54 Vbeta and 13 Jbeta. TCRdb re-analysed the immunoSEQ multiplex PCR reads in MiXCR, keeping a single row per CDR3 protein. Among about 140,000 distinct CDR3 sequences listed, approximately 94% were seen once. The CDR3 length is 13 residues. Germline V gene lookup returns CDR1 SGHRS and CDR2 YFSETQ. Trimming removed 2 bases at V and 5 bases at J, with 11 bases between. Notes on the study in general: None of the CD4+ T cell repertoires in Susac syndrome showed clonal expansion.

On this clonotype: Its antigen is not known.

The sequencing sample was made of CD4+ T cells from PBMCs. The chain carries TRBV5-1 and TRBJ2-7; TRBD2 might be the D (5 bases). The clonotype originates from a human donor with Susac syndrome. The CDR3 DNA follows: TGCGCCAGCAGCTTCGCCGGGAACGACGAGCAGTACTTC. The encoded protein is CASSFAGNDEQYF.